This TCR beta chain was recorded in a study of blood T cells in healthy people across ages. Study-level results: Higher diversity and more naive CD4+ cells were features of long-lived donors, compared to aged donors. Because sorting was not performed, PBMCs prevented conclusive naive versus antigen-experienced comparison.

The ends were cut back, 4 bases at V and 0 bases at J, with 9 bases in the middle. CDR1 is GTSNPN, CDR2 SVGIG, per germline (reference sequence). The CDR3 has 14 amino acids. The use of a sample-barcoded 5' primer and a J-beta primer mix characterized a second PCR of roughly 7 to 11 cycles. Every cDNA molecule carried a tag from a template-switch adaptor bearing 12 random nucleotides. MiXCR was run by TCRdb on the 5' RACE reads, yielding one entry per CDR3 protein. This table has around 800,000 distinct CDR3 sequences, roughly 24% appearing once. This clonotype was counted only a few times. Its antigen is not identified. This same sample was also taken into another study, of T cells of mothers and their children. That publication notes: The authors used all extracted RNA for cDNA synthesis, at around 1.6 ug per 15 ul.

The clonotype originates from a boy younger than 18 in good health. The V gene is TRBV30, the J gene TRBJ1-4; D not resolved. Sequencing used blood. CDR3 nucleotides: TGTGCCTGGACCCGGACCTCAACTAATGAAAAACTGTTTTTT. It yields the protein CAWTRTSTNEKLFF. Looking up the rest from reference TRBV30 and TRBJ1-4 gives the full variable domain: SQTIHQWPATLVQPVGSPLSLECTVEGTSNPNLYWYRQAAGRGLQLLFYSVGIGQISSEVPQNLSASRPQDRQFILSSKKLLLSDSGFYLCAWTRTSTNEKLFFGSGTQLSVL.